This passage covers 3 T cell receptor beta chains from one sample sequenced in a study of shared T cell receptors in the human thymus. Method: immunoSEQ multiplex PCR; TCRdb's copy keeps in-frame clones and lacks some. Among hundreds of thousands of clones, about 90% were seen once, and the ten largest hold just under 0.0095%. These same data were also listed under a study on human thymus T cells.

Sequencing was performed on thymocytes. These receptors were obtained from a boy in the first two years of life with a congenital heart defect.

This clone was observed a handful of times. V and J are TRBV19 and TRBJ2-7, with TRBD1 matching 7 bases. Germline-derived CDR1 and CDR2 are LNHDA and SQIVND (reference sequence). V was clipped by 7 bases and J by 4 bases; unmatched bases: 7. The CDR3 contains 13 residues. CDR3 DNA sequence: TGTGCCAGTACGAGACAGGGTCGGTACGAGCAGTACTTC. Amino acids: CASTRQGRYEQYF.

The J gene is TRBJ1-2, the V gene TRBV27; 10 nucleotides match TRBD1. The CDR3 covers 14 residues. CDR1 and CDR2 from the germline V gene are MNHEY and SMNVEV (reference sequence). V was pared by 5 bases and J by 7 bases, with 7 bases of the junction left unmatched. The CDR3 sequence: CASSIRQGAGGYTF. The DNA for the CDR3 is TGTGCCAGCAGTATAAGACAGGGGGCGGGTGGCTACACCTTC.

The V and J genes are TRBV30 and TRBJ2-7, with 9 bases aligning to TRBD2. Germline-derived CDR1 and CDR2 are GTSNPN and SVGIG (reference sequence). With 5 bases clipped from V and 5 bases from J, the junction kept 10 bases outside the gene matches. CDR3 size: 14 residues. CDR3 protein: CAWDDSGRSDEQYF. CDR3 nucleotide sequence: TGTGCCTGGGACGATAGCGGGAGATCGGACGAGCAGTACTTC.